The source of this T cell receptor beta chain is a study of T cell responses to AZD1222 COVID-19 vaccine. Study-wide results and caveats: Receipt of two AZD1222 doses was followed by a rise in Spike-specific TCR breadth and depth. Reports indicate that nearly half of spike-specific TCRs are directed at unmutated variant regions. White British ancestry dominated among donors, who included more females, and clonal diversity was possibly underestimated. Just a handful of people given AZD1222 tested seropositive at baseline.

About this clone: The antigen remains undetermined.

CDR1 is SGHVS and CDR2 is FQNEAQ in the germline V gene. The V gene end was trimmed by 5 bases and the J gene end by 6 bases; junction bases not matched to a gene: 24. The CDR3 is made up of 20 amino acids. Here immunoSEQ multiplex PCR was the method, and the copy in TCRdb shows in-frame clones only, minus some. The table lists tens of thousands of clones, 91% of them singletons, with 25% to 30% in the top ten. The source is an adult who received the AZD1222 COVID-19 vaccine. The chain is built from TRBV7-8 and TRBJ2-2, with TRBD2 matching over 7 bases. The sequencing used peripheral blood, collected 28 days after the second AZD1222 dose. In DNA form, the CDR3 reads TGTGCCAGCAGCCTGAGGACAATCCCCGGGGGGACCCCCCGTTCCGGGGAGCTGTTTTTT. Protein sequence: CASSLRTIPGGTPRSGELFF.